One and the same sample provided the 21 T cell receptor beta chains below, sequenced in a study of blood T cell repertoires in COVID-19. Clones were sequenced by immunoSEQ multiplex PCR, and TCRdb holds only the in-frame ones, with some missing. The data contain more than 90,000 clones, roughly 89% of them singletons. The sequenced material came from peripheral blood. The receptor source for this set is a woman aged 55-70 years with COVID-19, enrolled during active disease.

This clone came up a few times. CDR3 sequence reads: CASSPPSLNTEAFF. In DNA, the CDR3 is TGTGCCAGCTCACCACCGTCCCTTAACACTGAAGCTTTCTTT. The rearrangement joins TRBV18 to TRBJ1-1, with D uncertain. The CDR3 is made up of 14 amino acids. CDR1 KGHSH and CDR2 LQKENI come from the germline V gene. The V end was cut by 0 bases, the J end by 2 bases, with 7 bases between.

V gene TRBV7-9 combines with J gene TRBJ1-1; D not resolved. Trimming shortened V by 1 base and J by 5 bases, and 11 bases separated the two germline ends. Germline values: CDR1 SEHNR, CDR2 FQNEAQ (reference sequence). CDR3 length: 14 amino acids. In DNA, the CDR3 is TGTGCCAGCAGCTTAGACCCGCCGGGGACTGAAGCTTTCTTT. Translating it yields CASSLDPPGTEAFF.

V gene TRBV19 combines with J gene TRBJ1-1; possibly TRBD1 for D (6 bases). The CDR3 length is 13 residues. Germline V gene sequence: CDR1 LNHDA, CDR2 SQIVND (reference sequence). V was cut by 5 bases and J by 6 bases, with 13 bases left in between. The CDR3 loop is CASSFYRESEAFF. CDR3 nucleotides: TGTGCCAGTAGTTTCTACAGGGAATCTGAAGCTTTCTTT. Full variable domain (outside the CDR3, taken from reference TRBV19 and TRBJ1-1): DGGITQSPKYLFRKEGQNVTLSCEQNLNHDAMYWYRQDPGQGLRLIYYSQIVNDFQKGDIAEGYSVSREKKESFPLTVTSAQKNPTAFYLCASSFYRESEAFFGQGTRLTVV.

The chain employs TRBV6-4 and TRBJ1-3; D is ambiguous. Trimming cost V 8 bases and J 1 base, with 3 bases left between them. The CDR3 extends over 11 amino acids. CDR1 is MRHNA and CDR2 is SNTAGT in the germline V gene. CDR3 coding DNA: TGTGCCAGCCCGTCTGGAAACACCATATATTTT. This codes for CASPSGNTIYF.

The gene calls are TRBV28 and TRBJ1-2; 8 nucleotides line up with TRBD1. Per germline, CDR1 MDHEN and CDR2 SYDVKM. This CDR3 comprises 15 residues. J lost 4 bases, V lost 2 bases, and 6 bases had no gene match. The chain's CDR3 is CASSLGQGPGYGYTF. CDR3 DNA sequence: TGTGCCAGCAGTTTAGGACAGGGCCCGGGCTATGGCTACACCTTC.

The J gene is TRBJ1-1, the V gene TRBV3-1 (or the pseudogene TRBV3-2); no definite D call. The V end lost 2 bases, the J end lost 11 bases, and 15 bases lay between the germline ends. This CDR3 is built from 13 residues. Germline CDR1 reads LGHDT; CDR2 reads YNNKEL (reference sequence). This chain's CDR3 is CASSQRSPMAAFF. The CDR3 DNA reads as TGTGCCAGCAGCCAAAGATCCCCGATGGCTGCTTTCTTT.

V is TRBV3-1 (or the pseudogene TRBV3-2) and J is TRBJ1-3, with D unresolved. CDR3 length equals 14 residues. The V end lost 7 bases, the J end lost 0 bases, and 10 bases lay between the germline ends. Germline V CDR1 and CDR2: LGHDT, YNNKEL (reference sequence). The CDR3: CASTALSSGNTIYF. As DNA, the CDR3 is TGTGCCAGCACAGCGTTGAGCTCTGGAAACACCATATATTTT.

The chain carries TRBV2 and TRBJ2-3, with 10 bases that match TRBD2. The CDR3 has 15 residues. Germline CDR1 and CDR2: SNHLY and FYNNEI. The V segment lost 7 bases and the J segment 0 bases; nucleotides outside the gene matches: 4. CDR3 in DNA: TGTGCCAGCACCGGACTAGCGGTTAGCACAGATACGCAGTATTTT. This translates into CASTGLAVSTDTQYF.

In nucleotides, the CDR3 is TGTGCCAGCAGTACCCGGGGTAGGAGTCTAAATAATGGCTACACCTTC. This gives the protein CASSTRGRSLNNGYTF. The chain has TRBV6-2 or TRBV6-3 and TRBJ1-2; D call uncertain. The CDR3 is 16 amino acids. The ends were cut back, 5 bases at V and 6 bases at J, with 22 bases in the middle. The germline V gene has CDR1 MNHEY and CDR2 SVGEGT.

The chain carries TRBV9 and TRBJ1-3; D not resolved. Germline CDR1 SGDLS, CDR2 YYNGEE. This CDR3 comprises 15 residues. With 0 bases removed from V and 2 bases from J, the gap between germline ends came to 9 bases. CDR3 residues: CASSVAIGAGNTIYF. CDR3 nucleotides: TGTGCCAGCAGCGTAGCCATCGGGGCTGGAAACACCATATATTTT. The full variable domain, rest sourced from reference TRBV9 and TRBJ1-3, is DSGVTQTPKHLITATGQRVTLRCSPRSGDLSVYWYQQSLDQGLQFLIQYYNGEERAKGNILERFSAQQFPDLHSELNLSSLELGDSALYFCASSVAIGAGNTIYFGEGSWLTVV.

The chain is built from TRBV7-2 and TRBJ2-7; tentative D call: TRBD1 (6 bases). Germline values: CDR1 SGHTA, CDR2 FQGNSA. V gave up 5 bases and J gave up 1 base, with 9 bases separating them. The CDR3 loop spans 13 amino acids. CDR3 protein: CASSPDRSYEQYF. CDR3 bases: TGTGCCAGCAGCCCGGACAGATCCTACGAGCAGTACTTC.

The gene calls are TRBV6-1 and TRBJ1-2; 8 nucleotides line up with TRBD1. Germline V gives CDR1 MNHNS, CDR2 SASEGT. The CDR3 contains 15 residues. J gave up 6 bases and V 5 bases, and 11 bases lay outside the gene matches. The CDR3 DNA is TGTGCCAGCAGTCGCCTAACCGGGACAGGCGATGGCTACACCTTC. It encodes CASSRLTGTGDGYTF.

The chain joins TRBV7-6 to TRBJ2-2; tentatively, D is TRBD2 (5 bases). The CDR3 extends over 16 amino acids. Germline V gives CDR1 SGHVS, CDR2 FNYEAQ. V dropped 1 base and J dropped 6 bases, with 15 bases sitting between them. Written as DNA, the CDR3 is TGTGCCAGCAGCTTAGTCGCTAGCCCAATCCCCGGGGAGCTGTTTTTT. Protein product: CASSLVASPIPGELFF.

The rearrangement uses TRBV7-2 and TRBJ2-1; TRBD1 matches at 9 bases. Germline loops: CDR1 SGHTA, CDR2 FQGNSA. Germline trimming cut 5 bases from V and 12 bases from J; bases unmatched to any gene: 14. The CDR3 totals 15 residues. CDR3 sequence reads: CASSPGQGLLFGQFF. DNA for the CDR3: TGTGCCAGCAGCCCAGGACAGGGGTTACTTTTCGGGCAGTTCTTC.

V is TRBV3-1 (or the pseudogene TRBV3-2) and J is TRBJ2-7; D possibly corresponds to TRBD2 (6 bases). This CDR3 comprises 15 residues. The V gene lost 1 base and the J gene lost 5 bases, with 15 bases spanning the gap. Germline V gene lookup returns CDR1 LGHDT and CDR2 YNNKEL (reference sequence). CDR3: CASSQGGDRLDEQYF. CDR3 coding DNA: TGTGCCAGCAGCCAAGGGGGGGATAGGCTGGACGAGCAGTACTTC.

The chain uses TRBV7-2 and TRBJ2-1; D unclear. Germline CDR1 is SGHTA and CDR2 is FQGNSA. V was clipped by 5 bases and J by 8 bases, with 7 bases between them. CDR3 length: 11 residues. The CDR3 is CASSRQYEQFF. The CDR3 nucleotides read TGTGCCAGCAGCCGTCAGTATGAGCAGTTCTTC.

The chain carries TRBV30 and TRBJ1-5; D is unresolved. The germline V gene has CDR1 GTSNPN and CDR2 SVGIG (reference sequence). The CDR3 totals 13 residues. This CDR3 reads CARSEGVNQPQHF. The CDR3 DNA reads as TGTGCAAGGTCCGAGGGAGTCAATCAGCCCCAGCATTTT.

V and J are TRBV15 and TRBJ2-7, with 7 positions matching TRBD1. Losses at the gene ends were 3 bases for V and 0 bases for J; bases not matched to a gene: 5. This CDR3 has 15 residues. Germline V CDR1 and CDR2: LNHNV, YYDKDF (reference sequence). CDR3 nucleotides: TGTGCCACCAGCAGTCCTGGACAGGCCTCCTACGAGCAGTACTTC. Translation gives CATSSPGQASYEQYF. The full variable domain, with the rest looked up from reference TRBV15 and TRBJ2-7, is DAMVIQNPRYQVTQFGKPVTLSCSQTLNHNVMYWYQQKSSQAPKLLFHYYDKDFNNEADTPDNFQSRRPNTSFCFLDIRSPGLGDTAMYLCATSSPGQASYEQYFGPGTRLTVT.

This sequence joins TRBV5-1 and TRBJ2-7; 7 bases align to TRBD1. Germline V lookup: CDR1 SGHRS, CDR2 YFSETQ. J lost 2 bases, V lost 4 bases, and 6 bases had no gene match. The CDR3 covers 14 residues. Written as DNA, the CDR3 is TGCGCCAGCAGCAACCGGGACAGCGCCTACGAGCAGTACTTC. This translates into CASSNRDSAYEQYF. The variable domain in full, completed from reference TRBV5-1 and TRBJ2-7, reads KAGVTQTPRYLIKTRGQQVTLSCSPISGHRSVSWYQQTPGQGLQFLFEYFSETQRNKGNFPGRFSGRQFSNSRSEMNVSTLELGDSALYLCASSNRDSAYEQYFGPGTRLTVT.

The rearrangement links TRBV30 to TRBJ2-7, with unresolved D. The V gene lost 5 bases and the J gene lost 2 bases, with 10 bases spanning the gap. Germline assignment: CDR1 GTSNPN and CDR2 SVGIG (reference sequence). The CDR3 sequence is 12 residues long. CDR3 sequence reads: CAWGQNPYEQYF. DNA for the CDR3: TGTGCCTGGGGTCAGAACCCCTACGAGCAGTACTTC.

This chain uses TRBV27 with TRBJ1-1, with D tentatively TRBD1 (6 bases). Trimming shortened V by 8 bases and J by 2 bases, and 15 bases separated the two germline ends. The CDR3 spans 14 residues. CDR1 is MNHEY, CDR2 SMNVEV, per germline (reference sequence). CDR3 DNA sequence: TGTGCCAGCTTAAACCCACAGGGAAACACTGAAGCTTTCTTT. This sequence encodes CASLNPQGNTEAFF.